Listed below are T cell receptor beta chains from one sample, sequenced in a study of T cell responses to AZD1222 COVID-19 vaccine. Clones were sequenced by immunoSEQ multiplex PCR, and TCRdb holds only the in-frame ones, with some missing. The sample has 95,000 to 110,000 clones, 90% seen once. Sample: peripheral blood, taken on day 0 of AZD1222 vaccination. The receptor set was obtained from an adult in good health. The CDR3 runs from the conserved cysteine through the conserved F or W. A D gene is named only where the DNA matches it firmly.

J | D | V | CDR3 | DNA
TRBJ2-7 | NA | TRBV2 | CAFRGLRRAYEQYF | TGTGCCTTTAGAGGGCTGAGACGGGCCTACGAGCAGTACTTC
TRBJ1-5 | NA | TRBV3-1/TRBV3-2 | CAPDPYRIEGIISQHF | TGTGCCCCGGATCCATATCGAATCGAGGGGATCATTTCCCAGCATTTT
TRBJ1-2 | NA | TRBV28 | CASSFRVTARFYTF | TGTGCCAGCAGTTTCCGTGTGACGGCGCGATTCTACACCTTC
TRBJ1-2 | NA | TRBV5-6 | CASSLVGASWGRDDGYTF | TGTGCCAGCAGCTTGGTCGGGGCAAGTTGGGGCAGGGATGATGGCTACACCTTC
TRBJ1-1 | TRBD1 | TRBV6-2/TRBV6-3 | CASSGQGQLNTEAFF | TGTGCCAGCAGCGGGCAGGGACAGCTGAACACTGAAGCTTTCTTT
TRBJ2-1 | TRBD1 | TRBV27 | CASSFGQGPYNEQFF | TGTGCCAGCAGTTTTGGACAGGGACCCTACAATGAGCAGTTCTTC
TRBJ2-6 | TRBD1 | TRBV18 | CASSPPGQALSGANVLTF | TGTGCCAGCTCACCGCCGGGACAGGCGCTCTCTGGGGCCAACGTCCTGACTTTC
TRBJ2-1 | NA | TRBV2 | CASSGQLRGVIHEQFF | TGTGCCAGCAGTGGGCAGTTGCGGGGCGTTATCCATGAGCAGTTCTTC
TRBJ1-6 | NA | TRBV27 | CASSLLRGLNSPLHF | TGTGCCAGCAGTTTATTGAGGGGCCTTAATTCACCCCTCCACTTT
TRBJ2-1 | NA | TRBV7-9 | CASTTLMVDHNEQFF | TGTGCCAGCACCACCCTAATGGTAGACCACAATGAGCAGTTCTTC